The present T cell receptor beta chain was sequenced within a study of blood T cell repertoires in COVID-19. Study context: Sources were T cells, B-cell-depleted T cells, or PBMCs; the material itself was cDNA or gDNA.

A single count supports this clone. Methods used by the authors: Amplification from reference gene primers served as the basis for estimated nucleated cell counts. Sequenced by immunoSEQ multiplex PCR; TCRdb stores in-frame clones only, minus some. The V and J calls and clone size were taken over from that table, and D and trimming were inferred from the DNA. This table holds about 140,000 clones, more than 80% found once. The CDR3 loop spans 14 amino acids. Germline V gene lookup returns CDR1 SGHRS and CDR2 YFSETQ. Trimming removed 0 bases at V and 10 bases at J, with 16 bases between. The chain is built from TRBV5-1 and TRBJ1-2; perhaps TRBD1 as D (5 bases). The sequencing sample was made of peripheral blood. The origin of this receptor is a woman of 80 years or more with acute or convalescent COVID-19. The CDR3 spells CASSLARTPDIYTF. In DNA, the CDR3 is TGCGCCAGCAGCTTGGCCAGGACACCCGATATCTACACCTTC.